Shown below are 18 T cell receptor beta chains from a single sample sequenced in a study of beta chain features in type 1 diabetes. Study-wide points: TCRB CDR3s were moderately but significantly shorter in Type 1 diabetes patients in all four CD4+ subsets.

Investigators reverse transcribed all isolated RNA, so they sequenced expressed TCRB transcripts. Produced via immunoSEQ multiplex PCR; TCRdb's table is partial and in-frame only. Among 600,000 to 700,000 clones, roughly an eighth were seen once, and the ten largest hold roughly 0.11%. No antigen has been identified for these receptors. The sample comprised naive CD4+ T cells from blood. The receptors were gathered from a man aged 25 to 40 with type 1 diabetes.

This clone came up a few times. The chain carries TRBV10-3 and TRBJ1-2, with D maybe TRBD1 (5 bases). Germline V gives CDR1 ENHRY, CDR2 SYGVKD. The length of the CDR3 is 14 residues. The germline V and J ends were trimmed by 0 bases and 7 bases, with 12 bases remaining between them. CDR3 bases: TGTGCCATCAGTGAGTCGGTGGGGGATATTGGCTACACCTTC. Encoded protein: CAISESVGDIGYTF.

The rearrangement joins TRBV5-6 to TRBJ2-3; D is perhaps TRBD2 (6 bases). Germline V gene sequence: CDR1 SGHDT, CDR2 YYEEEE. The germline V and J ends were trimmed by 1 base and 2 bases, with 17 bases remaining between them. There are 17 residues in the CDR3. CDR3 sequence: CASSLIRSGGNTDTQYF. CDR3 sequence (DNA): TGTGCCAGCAGCTTGATTCGGTCTGGGGGGAACACAGATACGCAGTATTTT.

The genes are TRBV28 and TRBJ2-6; maybe TRBD1 (6 bases). The V end lost 5 bases, the J end lost 2 bases, and 13 bases lay between the germline ends. The CDR3 has 16 amino acids. CDR1 MDHEN and CDR2 SYDVKM come from the germline V gene. The CDR3 sequence: CASSPAGEPGANVLTF. The CDR3, as DNA: TGTGCCAGCAGTCCAGCAGGGGAACCTGGGGCCAACGTCCTGACTTTC. The full variable domain, completed using reference TRBV28 and TRBJ2-6, is DVKVTQSSRYLVKRTGEKVFLECVQDMDHENMFWYRQDPGLGLRLIYFSYDVKMKEKGDIPEGYSVSREKKERFSLILESASTNQTSMYLCASSPAGEPGANVLTFGAGSRLTVL.

V usage is TRBV19 and J usage is TRBJ1-1, with 7 bases that match TRBD1. The germline V gene encodes CDR1 LNHDA and CDR2 SQIVND (reference sequence). V trimming: 5 bases; J trimming: 1 base; junction bases outside the gene matches: 7. This CDR3 is built from 15 residues. Written as DNA, the CDR3 is TGTGCCAGTAGTGGAGCGGAGGGGGCGAACACTGAAGCTTTCTTT. Translated, it gives CASSGAEGANTEAFF. Combining the CDR3 with reference TRBV19 and TRBJ1-1 gives the whole variable domain DGGITQSPKYLFRKEGQNVTLSCEQNLNHDAMYWYRQDPGQGLRLIYYSQIVNDFQKGDIAEGYSVSREKKESFPLTVTSAQKNPTAFYLCASSGAEGANTEAFFGQGTRLTVV.

The J gene is TRBJ2-7, the V gene TRBV30, with 8 bases matching TRBD1. Germline CDR1 is GTSNPN and CDR2 is SVGIG (reference sequence). The CDR3 is made up of 14 amino acids. J gave up 3 bases and V 4 bases, and 8 bases lay outside the gene matches. CDR3 DNA: TGTGCCTGGAAGGGGGCAGGGGGCTTCTACGAGCAGTACTTC. Encoded protein: CAWKGAGGFYEQYF.

Points on this clone: The sample carries other DNA sequences with the same CDR3. The chain is built from TRBV2 and TRBJ1-3; D gene ambiguous. The ends were cut back, 6 bases at V and 0 bases at J, with 6 bases in the middle. The CDR3 has 13 amino acids. The germline CDR1 and CDR2 sequences are SNHLY and FYNNEI. The CDR3 here is CASRADSGNTIYF. The DNA of the CDR3 is TGTGCCAGCAGAGCAGACTCTGGAAACACCATATATTTT.

This clone was picked up a small number of times. The J gene is TRBJ2-2, the V gene TRBV4-2, with 9 bases identical to TRBD2. This CDR3 is built from 16 residues. Trimming at V came to 4 bases and at J to 3 bases, leaving 6 bases not matched to a gene. Germline CDR1 LGHNA, CDR2 YNFKEQ. The DNA of the CDR3 is TGTGCCAGCAGCCTGGCTAGCGGGGATTACACCGGGGAGCTGTTTTTT. This codes for CASSLASGDYTGELFF.

This clone has only a few counts. The same CDR3 arises from other DNA sequences in this sample as well. This chain's CDR3 is CASSGQGNEKLFF. The CDR3 DNA follows: TGTGCCAGCAGTGGACAGGGGAATGAAAAACTGTTTTTT. V and J are TRBV25-1 and TRBJ1-4; 8 positions agree with TRBD1. The CDR3 is made up of 13 amino acids. Germline CDR1 is MGHDK and CDR2 is SYGVNS. V lost 4 bases, J lost 5 bases, and 0 bases stayed unmatched.

The genes are TRBV29-1 and TRBJ1-5, with D perhaps TRBD1 (5 bases). Germline V gene sequence: CDR1 SQVTM, CDR2 ANQGSEA. This CDR3 is 11 amino acids long. V lost 6 bases, J lost 4 bases, and 7 bases lay in between. CDR3: CSVPGNQPQHF. The CDR3 region has the DNA TGCAGCGTGCCAGGGAATCAGCCCCAGCATTTT.

V usage is TRBV28 and J usage is TRBJ2-2, with TRBD1 matching 7 bases. CDR3 size: 13 residues. CDR1 MDHEN and CDR2 SYDVKM come from the germline V gene. V gave up 5 bases and J gave up 3 bases; unmatched junction bases: 0. Here the CDR3 reads CASSQGDTGELFF. The CDR3 DNA sequence: TGTGCCAGCAGTCAGGGGGACACCGGGGAGCTGTTTTTT.

This chain joins TRBV18 and TRBJ2-1; 12 nucleotides line up with TRBD2. Germline V gene lookup returns CDR1 KGHSH and CDR2 LQKENI. J gave up 9 bases and V 3 bases, and 9 bases lay outside the gene matches. The CDR3 is 16 amino acids. DNA of the CDR3: TGTGCCAGCTCACCCGCTAGCGGGGGGGGTTATGGTGAGCAGTTCTTC. This sequence encodes CASSPASGGGYGEQFF. The full variable domain, with the rest looked up from reference TRBV18 and TRBJ2-1, is NAGVMQNPRHLVRRRGQEARLRCSPMKGHSHVYWYRQLPEEGLKFMVYLQKENIIDESGMPKERFSAEFPKEGPSILRIQQVVRGDSAAYFCASSPASGGGYGEQFFGPGTRLTVL.

V is TRBV7-9 and J is TRBJ1-4; D unresolved. Between the trimmed V and J ends, which lost 1 base and 11 bases, there was a span of 14 bases. CDR1 is SEHNR, CDR2 FQNEAQ, per germline (reference sequence). This CDR3 spans 14 amino acids. CDR3: CASSLGGINWKLFF. The CDR3 region has the DNA TGTGCCAGCAGCTTAGGCGGGATTAATTGGAAACTGTTTTTT.

This clone was found a few times. One end of the junction fails to match germline, which may point to a read error. The chain is built from TRBV11-2 and TRBJ2-3; D possibly matches TRBD1 or TRBD2 (6 bases each). CDR3 length equals 16 residues. Germline V CDR1 and CDR2: SGHAT, FQNNGV. The CDR3 protein is CASSLDLGGGVDTQYF. CDR3 sequence (DNA): TGTGCCAGCAGCCTAGACCTTGGGGGCGGGGTAGATACGCAGTATTTT.

This clone showed up just a few times. The chain employs TRBV7-9 and TRBJ1-6; weak D call: TRBD1 (5 bases). The CDR3 loop spans 16 amino acids. Germline V gene lookup returns CDR1 SEHNR and CDR2 FQNEAQ (reference sequence). Trimming stripped 5 bases from V and 9 bases from J, with 20 bases between. CDR3 region: CASSMNGGGNGSPLHF. The CDR3, as DNA: TGTGCCAGCAGCATGAATGGTGGGGGGAACGGTTCACCCCTCCACTTT.

The rearrangement links TRBV19 to TRBJ2-7; D might be TRBD1 (6 bases). Per germline, CDR1 LNHDA and CDR2 SQIVND (reference sequence). This CDR3 comprises 14 residues. Trimming cost V 3 bases and J 2 bases, with 11 bases left between them. As DNA, the CDR3 is TGTGCCAGTAGTATGGCGGACAGCACCTACGAGCAGTACTTC. It translates to CASSMADSTYEQYF.

The CDR3 loop reads CASSQFGDSSGAFGRNYGYTF. DNA for the CDR3: TGTGCCAGCAGCCAATTCGGGGACAGCTCCGGGGCCTTTGGGCGTAACTATGGCTACACCTTC. This chain links TRBV7-8 with TRBJ1-2; 7 bases agree with TRBD1. Germline values: CDR1 SGHVS, CDR2 FQNEAQ. Trimming removed 5 bases from V and 1 base from J; junction bases left unmatched: 25. The CDR3 has 21 amino acids.

This clone was counted a few times. The chain uses TRBV7-9 and TRBJ1-6, with D hard to call. The CDR3 length is 12 residues. Per the germline V gene, CDR1 is SEHNR and CDR2 is FQNEAQ (reference sequence). V lost 1 base, J lost 13 bases, and 8 bases lay in between. For the CDR3, the DNA is TGTGCCAGCAGCTTAGTCGGGAACCCCCTCCACTTT. Its translation: CASSLVGNPLHF.

This chain connects TRBV14 to TRBJ2-5; 14 bases match TRBD2. The germline gives CDR1 SGHDN, CDR2 FVKESK. V was pared by 3 bases and J by 5 bases, with 5 bases of the junction left unmatched. This CDR3 contains 16 residues. CDR3 nucleotide sequence: TGTGCCAGCAGCCACTGGACTAGCGGGGGGCAGGAGACCCAGTACTTC. This encodes CASSHWTSGGQETQYF.